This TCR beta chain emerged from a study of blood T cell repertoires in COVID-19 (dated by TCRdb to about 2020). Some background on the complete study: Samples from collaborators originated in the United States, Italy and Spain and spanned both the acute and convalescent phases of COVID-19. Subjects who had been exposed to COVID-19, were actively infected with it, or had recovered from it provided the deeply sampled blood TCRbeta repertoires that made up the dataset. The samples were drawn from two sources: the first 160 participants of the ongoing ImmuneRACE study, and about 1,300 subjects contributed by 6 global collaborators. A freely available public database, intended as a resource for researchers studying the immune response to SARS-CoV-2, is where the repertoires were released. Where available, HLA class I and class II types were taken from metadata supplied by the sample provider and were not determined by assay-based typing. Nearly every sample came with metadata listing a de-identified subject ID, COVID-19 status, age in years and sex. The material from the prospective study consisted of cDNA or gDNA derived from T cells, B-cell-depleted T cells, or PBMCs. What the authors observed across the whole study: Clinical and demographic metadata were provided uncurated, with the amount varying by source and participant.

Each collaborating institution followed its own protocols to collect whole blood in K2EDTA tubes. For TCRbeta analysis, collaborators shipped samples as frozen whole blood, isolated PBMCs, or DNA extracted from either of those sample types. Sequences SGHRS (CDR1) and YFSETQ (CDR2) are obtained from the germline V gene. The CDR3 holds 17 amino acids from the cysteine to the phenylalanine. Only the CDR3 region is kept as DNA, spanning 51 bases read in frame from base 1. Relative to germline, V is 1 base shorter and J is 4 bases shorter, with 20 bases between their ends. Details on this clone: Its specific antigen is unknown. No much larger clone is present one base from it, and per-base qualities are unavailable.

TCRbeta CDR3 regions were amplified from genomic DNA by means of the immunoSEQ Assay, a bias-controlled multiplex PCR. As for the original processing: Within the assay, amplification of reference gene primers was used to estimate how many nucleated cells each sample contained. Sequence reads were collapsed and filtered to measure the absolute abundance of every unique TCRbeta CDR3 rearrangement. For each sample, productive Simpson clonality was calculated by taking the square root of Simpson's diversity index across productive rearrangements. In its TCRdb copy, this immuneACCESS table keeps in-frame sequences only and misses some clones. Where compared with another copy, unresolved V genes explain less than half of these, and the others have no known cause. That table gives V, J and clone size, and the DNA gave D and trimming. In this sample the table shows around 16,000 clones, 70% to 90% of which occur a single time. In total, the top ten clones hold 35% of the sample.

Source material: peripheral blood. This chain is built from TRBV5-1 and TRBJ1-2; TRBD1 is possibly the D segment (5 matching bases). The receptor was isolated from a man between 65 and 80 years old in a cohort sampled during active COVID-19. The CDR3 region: CASSLNIGRRGSYGYTF. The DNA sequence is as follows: TGCGCCAGCAGCTTGAACATAGGGCGTCGGGGGTCCTATGGCTACACCTTC.